By share, the clone carrying this T cell receptor (beta chain) counts as medium-sized (0.01 to 0.1%). Its antigen remains unidentified. After removal of 3 bases from V and 4 bases from J, the junction contained 4 bases not matched to a gene. CDR3 length equals 14 residues. CDR1 is SNHLY, CDR2 FYNNEI, per germline. Constant-region reverse primers amplified full-length variable regions, followed by semi-nested Nested Universal Primer A PCR. One entry per CDR3 protein results from TCRdb running MiXCR on the 5' RACE reads. The repertoire includes roughly 10,000 distinct CDR3 sequences, about 14% of them detected once, and 2.5% to 3.5% sits in the top ten. Tregs were sorted as CD4+CD25+CD127-/low cells. Study-level results: Tumor Tregs overlapped most with tumor, then blood, naive CD4+ cells. In terms of TCR gene usage, tumor memory CD4+ T cells clustered together with blood and lymph node memory CD4+ cells, as well as with lymph node naive CD4+ cells. Larger-cohort validation covered only one TCR beta V-J rearrangement.

This receptor was identified in a female donor with breast cancer. The sample comprised Tregs sorted from blood. V usage is TRBV2 and J usage is TRBJ2-5; 8 positions agree with TRBD1. CDR3 DNA sequence: TGTGCCAGCAGTGAGGACAGGGTAGGAGAGACCCAGTACTTC. This translates into CASSEDRVGETQYF.